Listed here are 16 T cell receptor beta chains from one sample, sequenced in a study of blood T cell repertoires in COVID-19. Assay: immunoSEQ multiplex PCR; the TCRdb copy retains only in-frame clones and omits some. This table holds some 160,000 clones, about four fifths found once. Sequences were obtained from peripheral blood. Receptors were obtained from an elderly woman with acute or convalescent COVID-19.

The CDR3 DNA reads as TGTGCCAGCAGCCAAGGGCCCAATCAGCCCCAGCATTTT. It codes for CASSQGPNQPQHF. This chain uses TRBV14 with TRBJ1-5, with D hard to call. Trimming left V 1 base short and J 3 bases short, with 4 bases between. CDR1 and CDR2 from the germline V gene are SGHDN and FVKESK. This CDR3 is built from 13 residues.

This chain joins TRBV30 and TRBJ1-6; D is unresolved. This CDR3 comprises 12 residues. CDR1 and CDR2 from the germline V gene are GTSNPN and SVGIG (reference sequence). Trimming took 0 bases from V and 10 from J, leaving 7 bases between them. The CDR3 region has the DNA TGTGCCTGGAGTGTAATTAGCTCACCCCTCCACTTT. This codes for CAWSVISSPLHF.

The chain recombines TRBV11-2 with TRBJ2-1, with D uncertain. The CDR3 is 13 amino acids. Germline V gene sequence: CDR1 SGHAT, CDR2 FQNNGV. V dropped 1 base and J dropped 4 bases, with 5 bases sitting between them. The CDR3 spells CASSLVQYNEQFF. The CDR3 DNA follows: TGTGCCAGCAGCTTAGTACAATACAATGAGCAGTTCTTC.

J is TRBJ1-2 and V is TRBV5-1, with 8 bases aligning to TRBD1. CDR3 length: 14 residues. Germline V gene lookup returns CDR1 SGHRS and CDR2 YFSETQ. The ends lost 2 bases at V and 5 bases at J; junction bases unmatched: 5. CDR3 DNA sequence: TGCGCCAGCAGCTTCCAGGGGGCGGGGTATGGCTACACCTTC. It specifies CASSFQGAGYGYTF.

This clone has only a few counts. V gene TRBV20-1 combines with J gene TRBJ1-5, with a weak D call TRBD1 (6 bases). Germline V lookup: CDR1 DFQATT, CDR2 SNEGSKA (reference sequence). V dropped 3 bases and J dropped 0 bases, with 18 bases sitting between them. The CDR3 is 17 amino acids. The CDR3 DNA follows: TGCAGTGCTAGTACAGGGTCCCCCGGACATAGCAATCAGCCCCAGCATTTT. As protein: CSASTGSPGHSNQPQHF.

Turning to this clone: The sample holds other DNA sequences that translate to the same CDR3. The rearrangement links TRBV7-9 to TRBJ1-1; possibly TRBD1 for D (5 bases). Germline-derived CDR1 and CDR2 are SEHNR and FQNEAQ (reference sequence). The CDR3 extends over 13 amino acids. V was cut by 5 bases and J by 4 bases, with 11 bases left in between. CDR3 amino acids: CASSLTVGTEAFF. The CDR3 DNA reads as TGTGCCAGCAGCCTGACAGTCGGCACTGAAGCTTTCTTT. The full variable domain, with the rest looked up from reference TRBV7-9 and TRBJ1-1, is DTGVSQNPRHKITKRGQNVTFRCDPISEHNRLYWYRQTLGQGPEFLTYFQNEAQLEKSRLLSDRFSAERPKGSFSTLEIQRTEQGDSAMYLCASSLTVGTEAFFGQGTRLTVV.

The chain employs TRBV7-6 and TRBJ1-3, with 9 positions matching TRBD1. Per the germline V gene, CDR1 is SGHVS and CDR2 is FNYEAQ. This CDR3 is built from 15 residues. J was trimmed by 2 bases and V by 4 bases; bases with no gene match: 3. In DNA form, the CDR3 reads TGTGCCAGCAGCTCGGACAGGGGACCTGGAAACACCATATATTTT. Encoded protein: CASSSDRGPGNTIYF.

This clone was picked up a small number of times. The chain is built from TRBV20-1 and TRBJ1-1; D gene uncertain. This CDR3 contains 10 residues. Trimming left V 3 bases short and J 6 bases short, with 5 bases between. CDR1 is DFQATT and CDR2 is SNEGSKA in the germline V gene (reference sequence). This chain's CDR3 is CSASNSEAFF. In DNA form, the CDR3 reads TGCAGTGCTAGCAATTCTGAAGCTTTCTTT.

V and J are TRBV27 and TRBJ1-6, with a weak D call TRBD1 (5 bases). This CDR3 spans 16 amino acids. Germline CDR1 is MNHEY and CDR2 is SMNVEV (reference sequence). Trimming left V 7 bases short and J 5 bases short, with 18 bases between. The CDR3 nucleotides read TGTGCCAGCATGATACGGGGCGGGGCCAATAATTCACCCCTCCACTTT. Translated, it gives CASMIRGGANNSPLHF.

This clone was observed a handful of times. CDR3 residues: CASGGTSGRGETQYF. In DNA form, the CDR3 reads TGTGCCAGCGGAGGGACTAGCGGGAGGGGAGAGACCCAGTACTTC. This chain links TRBV2 with TRBJ2-5; TRBD2 matches 16 bases. CDR1 is SNHLY, CDR2 FYNNEI, per germline. This CDR3 region has 15 residues. V was pared by 8 bases and J by 4 bases, with 4 bases of the junction left unmatched.

The chain couples TRBV2 to TRBJ1-5, with 8 bases that match TRBD1. There are 17 residues in the CDR3. The junction had 10 bases not matched to a gene; V was cut back by 2 bases and J by 4 bases. Germline loops: CDR1 SNHLY, CDR2 FYNNEI. The CDR3 coding sequence is TGTGCCAGCAGTGAACTGCCGGGACAGGCCCCGAATCAGCCCCAGCATTTT. Translation: CASSELPGQAPNQPQHF.

The gene calls are TRBV19 and TRBJ2-6, with D hard to call. V dropped 10 bases and J dropped 3 bases, with 13 bases sitting between them. Germline CDR1 is LNHDA and CDR2 is SQIVND (reference sequence). This CDR3 comprises 14 residues. CDR3 amino acids: CATAKPFGANVLTF. CDR3 nucleotides: TGTGCCACTGCGAAGCCTTTTGGGGCCAACGTCCTGACTTTC.

The chain has TRBV11-2 and TRBJ1-1, with 7 bases identical to TRBD1. The CDR3 contains 15 residues. J gave up 6 bases and V 0 bases, and 7 bases lay outside the gene matches. CDR1 and CDR2 (germline): SGHAT, FQNNGV. The CDR3 loop reads CASSLEGGGWAEAFF. CDR3 nucleotide sequence: TGTGCCAGCAGCTTAGAAGGAGGGGGCTGGGCTGAAGCTTTCTTT. Full variable domain (rest looked up from reference TRBV11-2 and TRBJ1-1): EAGVAQSPRYKIIEKRQSVAFWCNPISGHATLYWYQQILGQGPKLLIQFQNNGVVDDSQLPKDRFSAERLKGVDSTLKIQPAKLEDSAVYLCASSLEGGGWAEAFFGQGTRLTVV.

The rearrangement links TRBV11-1 to TRBJ1-1; 7 bases are a match to TRBD1. The trim removed 2 bases at V and 1 base at J, leaving 4 bases unmatched. The germline V gene encodes CDR1 SGHAT and CDR2 FQDESV (reference sequence). The CDR3 loop spans 15 amino acids. CDR3 region: CASSLIRTGNTEAFF. CDR3 sequence (DNA): TGTGCCAGCAGCTTAATCCGGACAGGGAACACTGAAGCTTTCTTT.

In DNA, the CDR3 is TGTGCCAGCAGTGAAGGCAGGGGGCGTGTGAGTGAGCAGTTCTTC. Its translation: CASSEGRGRVSEQFF. The chain is built from TRBV2 and TRBJ2-1, with TRBD1 matching 8 bases. The CDR3 is made up of 15 amino acids. J gave up 9 bases and V 1 base, and 8 bases lay outside the gene matches. Per the germline V gene, CDR1 is SNHLY and CDR2 is FYNNEI.

This clone was observed once. This chain links TRBV5-1 with TRBJ2-1; 14 bases are shared with TRBD2. The CDR3 covers 19 residues. Germline CDR1 SGHRS, CDR2 YFSETQ. With V trimmed by 0 bases and J by 3 bases, 8 bases remained unmatched. The CDR3 DNA reads as TGCGCCAGCAGCTTGGAGACTAGCGGGAGGGTCACCTTCTACAATGAGCAGTTCTTC. Protein sequence: CASSLETSGRVTFYNEQFF.